This T cell receptor (beta chain) was retrieved from a study of blood T cell repertoires in COVID-19. This clone was counted a single time. Different DNA sequences within this sample yield the same CDR3. The junction had 3 bases not matched to a gene; V was cut back by 2 bases and J by 6 bases. The CDR3 consists of 15 residues. Germline V gene data show CDR1 as SNHLY and CDR2 as FYNNEI. This table comes from immunoSEQ multiplex PCR, and its TCRdb copy is limited to in-frame clones, with some not included. The table shows 87,000 or so clones, with about nine tenths occurring only once. This chain joins TRBV2 and TRBJ2-2, with TRBD2 matching over 10 bases. The sequenced sample was peripheral blood. The TCR was taken from an elderly woman with acute or convalescent COVID-19. CDR3 nucleotide sequence: TGTGCCAGCAGTGAAAGCGGGAGGGCCGCCGGGGAGCTGTTTTTT. Protein product: CASSESGRAAGELFF.